The TCR beta chain under discussion was sequenced for a study of regulatory T cells (dated by TCRdb to 2017 to 2018). Background for the entire study: The study compared T-cell receptor beta repertoires of sorted regulatory, conventional CD4+ and CD8+ T cells in CD3G-deficient patients with those in healthy controls.

In the multiplex PCR, 52 forward TRBV primers and 13 reverse TRBJ primers were used, and assay-based and computational corrections were applied for amplification bias. Within the immunoSEQ assay, multiplex PCR amplified rearranged TRB loci from genomic DNA. TRB amplicons were sequenced using an Illumina HiSeq platform. The study's own analysis went as follows. Custom algorithms error-filtered the raw sequences and aligned the raw sequences to reference gene sequences, after which the immunoSEQ online tools were used for analysis. Frequencies of productive and nonproductive TRB rearrangements were assessed among unique sequences as well as among total sequences. Hydrophobicity and amino acid composition of residues 6 and 7 within the TRB CDR3 were used to estimate the potential for self-reactivity. Group comparisons used t tests, Mann-Whitney tests or two-way ANOVA run in Prism software. TCRdb holds this immuneACCESS table with in-frame rearrangements only. Some clones are missing; in checked studies, unresolved V genes explain under half, and the rest has no known cause. V, J and clone size reflect that table, while D and trimming were determined from the DNA. Across this sample there are over 25,000 clones, with 80% to 95% seen only once. The biggest ten clones account for approximately 1.5% of the sample.

Notes on this clone: Its antigen target is currently unknown. No much larger clone exists at a distance of one base, and base qualities are not known.

The paper as a whole reports these results and caveats: Hydrophobic residues at CDR3 positions 6 and 7 were enriched in conventional CD4+ T cells from CD3G-deficient patients, suggesting more self-reactive specificities. Restricted unique TRB V-J pairs and skewed V and J gene usage were observed in patient repertoires, most markedly in regulatory T cells.

The trim is 3 bases for V and 0 bases for J, with a gap of 15 bases between the germline ends. The CDR3 covers 16 residues, taking in both the cysteine and the phenylalanine. The sequence is cut down to CDR3 DNA, 48 bases in frame from base 1. Taken from the germline V gene, the CDR1 and CDR2 loops are KGHSH and LQKENI. Evidence of autoimmunity was present in all CD3G-deficient patients, and the autoimmunity was more severe in two of the patients. Patients were tested at ages ranging from 2 to 39 years, and reduced naive and increased memory CD4+ and CD8+ T-cell proportions were found in the patients. CD4+ cells were FACS-sorted into CD25-high CD127-low regulatory T cells and CD25-low CD127-high conventional CD4+ T cells. The patient group comprised 5 or 6 individuals with CD3G deficiency. An international network of physicians across the United States, Europe and Asia provided the patient samples and clinical data. Peripheral blood mononuclear cells were isolated by Ficoll density separation.

The V gene is TRBV18 and the J gene is TRBJ2-7; no D gene call is confident. The sequence came from a person aged 18 to 35 with CD3G deficiency. Input material: conventional CD4+ T cells sorted from blood. The CDR3 protein is CASSPSADPSSYEQYF. The sequenced DNA: TGTGCCAGCTCACCGTCGGCAGACCCGTCCTCCTACGAGCAGTACTTC.